This TCR beta chain was recorded in a study of coeliac disease. Repertoires were generated with immunoSEQ multiplex PCR, while TCRdb's copy carries only in-frame clones and drops some. The sample lists roughly 3,100 clones, 70% occurring once. Trimming cost V 5 bases and J 9 bases, with 22 bases left between them. The CDR3 has 15 amino acids. From germline, CDR1 is LNHDA and CDR2 SQIVND (reference sequence). The rearrangement links TRBV19 to TRBJ1-1, with D perhaps matching TRBD1 (6 bases). This clonotype was obtained from a man between 18 and 29 years old with celiac disease on a gluten-free diet. Specimen: intraepithelial lymphocytes from the gut. CDR3 DNA: TGTGCCAGTAGTGGGGGTAGGACAGTCCGGGACCAAGCTTTCTTT. Amino acids: CASSGGRTVRDQAFF.